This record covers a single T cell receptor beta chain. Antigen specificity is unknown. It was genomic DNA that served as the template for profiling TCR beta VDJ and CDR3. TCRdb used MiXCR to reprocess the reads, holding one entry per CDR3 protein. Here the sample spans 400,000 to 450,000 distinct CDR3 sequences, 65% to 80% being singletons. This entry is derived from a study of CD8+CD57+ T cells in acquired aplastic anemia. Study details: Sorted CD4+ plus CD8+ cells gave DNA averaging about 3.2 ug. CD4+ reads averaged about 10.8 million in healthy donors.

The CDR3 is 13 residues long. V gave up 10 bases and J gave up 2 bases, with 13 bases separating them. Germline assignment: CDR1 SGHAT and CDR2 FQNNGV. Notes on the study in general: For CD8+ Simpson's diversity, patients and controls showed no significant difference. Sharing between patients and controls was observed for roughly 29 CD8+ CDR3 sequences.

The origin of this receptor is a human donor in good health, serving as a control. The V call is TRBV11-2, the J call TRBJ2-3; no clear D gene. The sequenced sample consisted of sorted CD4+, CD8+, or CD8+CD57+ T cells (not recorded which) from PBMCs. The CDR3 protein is CATPVGPTDTQYF. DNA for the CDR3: TGTGCCACCCCGGTAGGGCCCACAGATACGCAGTATTTT.